The 22 T cell receptor beta chains below come from one sample, sequenced in a study of blood T cell repertoires in COVID-19. TCRdb's table, derived via immunoSEQ multiplex PCR, lists solely in-frame clones and lacks some. The sample records 210,000 or so clones, around four fifths being singletons. Source material: peripheral blood. Source of these receptors: a woman of 80 years or more with active or convalescent COVID-19.

The J gene is TRBJ1-3, the V gene TRBV19; 9 positions match TRBD1. The CDR3 has 15 residues. V was clipped by 5 bases and J by 2 bases; unmatched bases: 4. Germline V gives CDR1 LNHDA, CDR2 SQIVND (reference sequence). Written as DNA, the CDR3 is TGTGCCAGTAGTCCGACAGGGGGAACTGGAAACACCATATATTTT. Amino acids: CASSPTGGTGNTIYF.

In this sample, this clone turned up once. This chain links TRBV3-1 (or the pseudogene TRBV3-2) with TRBJ1-3; D is perhaps TRBD1 (6 bases). Germline loops: CDR1 LGHDT, CDR2 YNNKEL (reference sequence). Trimming pared 4 bases from V and 0 bases from J, leaving 16 bases between. The CDR3 consists of 17 residues. Here the CDR3 DNA reads TGTGCCAGCAGCCCCCACCCGACAGGCCACTCTGGAAACACCATATATTTT. Translating gives CASSPHPTGHSGNTIYF.

This clone was observed at least ten times. This sequence joins TRBV5-4 and TRBJ2-2; D possibly corresponds to TRBD1 (5 bases). Germline CDR1 and CDR2: SGHNT and YYREEE (reference sequence). The CDR3 spans 15 residues. V lost 4 bases, J lost 3 bases, and 13 bases lay in between. The CDR3 spells CASSPRRGYTGELFF. CDR3 nucleotide sequence: TGTGCCAGCAGCCCCCGTAGGGGCTACACCGGGGAGCTGTTTTTT.

This clone has ten or more counts. This chain connects TRBV10-3 to TRBJ1-4; no clear D gene. The CDR3 covers 16 residues. V was clipped by 0 bases and J by 2 bases, with 10 bases between them. Germline CDR1 reads ENHRY; CDR2 reads SYGVKD. CDR3 coding DNA: TGTGCCATCAGTGAGTCAGCGGGCGCGACTAATGAAAAACTGTTTTTT. This gives the protein CAISESAGATNEKLFF.

The chain uses TRBV2 and TRBJ1-1; D is ambiguous. The V end lost 7 bases, the J end lost 5 bases, and 17 bases lay between the germline ends. Per germline, CDR1 SNHLY and CDR2 FYNNEI. This CDR3 has 14 residues. CDR3 protein: CASTSEGRGTEAFF. In DNA form, the CDR3 reads TGTGCCAGCACCTCTGAGGGTCGAGGGACTGAAGCTTTCTTT.

This clone has just one count. The V call is TRBV5-1, the J call TRBJ2-7; D is possibly TRBD2 (6 bases). The V end lost 2 bases, the J end lost 5 bases, and 14 bases lay between the germline ends. Germline CDR1 reads SGHRS; CDR2 reads YFSETQ. This CDR3 region has 14 residues. CDR3 protein: CASSFDGGGHEQYF. In nucleotides, the CDR3 is TGCGCCAGCAGCTTCGACGGGGGTGGACACGAGCAGTACTTC.

This clone occurred a few times. V is TRBV20-1 and J is TRBJ2-3; TRBD1 agrees at 7 bases. The CDR3 consists of 13 residues. Germline CDR1 and CDR2: DFQATT and SNEGSKA (reference sequence). The V and J ends lost 3 bases and 4 bases, in that order; junction bases with no gene match: 4. The CDR3 coding sequence is TGCAGTGCTAGTTTGCAGGGGGCAGATACGCAGTATTTT. Translated, it gives CSASLQGADTQYF.

This clone occurred a few times. The chain recombines TRBV12-3 or TRBV12-4 with TRBJ2-2; D ambiguous. V lost 3 bases and J lost 4, with 6 bases in between. This CDR3 has 13 amino acids. The CDR3 spells CASSLRRTGELFF. As DNA, the CDR3 is TGTGCCAGCAGTTTGCGCCGCACCGGGGAGCTGTTTTTT.

The chain couples TRBV18 to TRBJ2-7; 7 positions match TRBD2. Germline V gene lookup returns CDR1 KGHSH and CDR2 LQKENI. V dropped 1 base and J dropped 4; count of bases not matched to a gene: 10. CDR3 length: 16 residues. CDR3 nucleotides: TGTGCCAGCTCACCACTATTACCGGCCGGGGGGTACGAGCAGTACTTC. It encodes CASSPLLPAGGYEQYF.

The table lists this clone with a count of one. This chain links TRBV30 with TRBJ2-3; 7 nucleotides align to TRBD1. The CDR3 sequence is 14 residues long. The germline V gene has CDR1 GTSNPN and CDR2 SVGIG (reference sequence). V lost 1 base to trimming and J lost 3 bases; unmatched junction nucleotides: 4. CDR3 in amino acids: CAWSEGQLTDTQYF. The CDR3 DNA is TGTGCCTGGAGTGAGGGACAGCTAACAGATACGCAGTATTTT. The full variable domain, its missing parts supplied by reference TRBV30 and TRBJ2-3, is SQTIHQWPATLVQPVGSPLSLECTVEGTSNPNLYWYRQAAGRGLQLLFYSVGIGQISSEVPQNLSASRPQDRQFILSSKKLLLSDSGFYLCAWSEGQLTDTQYFGPGTRLTVL.

The chain couples TRBV11-2 to TRBJ2-5; D gene ambiguous. This CDR3 is 13 amino acids long. Germline CDR1 reads SGHAT; CDR2 reads FQNNGV. V was pared by 2 bases and J by 2 bases, with 6 bases between. CDR3 in amino acids: CASSLPLQETQYF. CDR3 DNA: TGTGCCAGCAGCTTACCACTGCAAGAGACCCAGTACTTC.

This clone was recorded many times. The chain has TRBV4-1 and TRBJ2-7; a weak D match, TRBD1 (7 bases). This CDR3 has 16 amino acids. Per the germline V gene, CDR1 is MGHRA and CDR2 is YSYEKL. V lost 3 bases to trimming and J lost 7 bases, with 22 bases between them. The CDR3 protein is CASSHSPSRQGGEQYF. CDR3 bases: TGCGCCAGCAGCCATTCTCCTTCACGACAGGGAGGTGAGCAGTACTTC.

V is TRBV6-2 or TRBV6-3 and J is TRBJ1-5; possibly TRBD1 for D (5 bases). The length of the CDR3 is 16 residues. Germline V CDR1 and CDR2: MNHEY, SVGEGT. V shed 4 bases and J shed 6 bases, with 19 bases lying between them. This CDR3 reads CASSSQDGWGRQPQHF. The CDR3, as DNA: TGTGCCAGCAGTTCCCAGGACGGATGGGGCCGTCAGCCCCAGCATTTT.

The sample holds a few counts of this clone. This sequence joins TRBV28 and TRBJ2-7, with D unresolved. V was trimmed by 3 bases and J by 0 bases, leaving 9 bases between them. This CDR3 has 14 amino acids. CDR1 MDHEN and CDR2 SYDVKM come from the germline V gene. The CDR3 DNA follows: TGTGCCAGCAGTTTCGTCCACAGCTCCTACGAGCAGTACTTC. Amino acids: CASSFVHSSYEQYF.

This sequence joins TRBV9 and TRBJ2-1, with 8 nucleotides matching TRBD2. The CDR3 totals 17 residues. Germline assignment: CDR1 SGDLS and CDR2 YYNGEE. The junction had 14 bases not matched to a gene; V was cut back by 4 bases and J by 5 bases. The CDR3 nucleotides are TGTGCCAGCAGCCCACGATCAAACGGGGGGGCCCACAATGAGCAGTTCTTC. Translation: CASSPRSNGGAHNEQFF.

The chain carries TRBV2 and TRBJ2-6; maybe TRBD2 (5 bases). CDR1 is SNHLY, CDR2 FYNNEI, per germline. The V and J ends lost 11 bases and 0 bases respectively, with 14 bases between them. The CDR3 is 15 amino acids. The CDR3 reads CAGSRGLSGANVLTF. DNA of the CDR3: TGTGCCGGAAGTCGGGGTCTCTCTGGGGCCAACGTCCTGACTTTC.

The rearrangement joins TRBV10-3 to TRBJ1-1; TRBD1 might be the D (6 bases). CDR1 is ENHRY and CDR2 is SYGVKD in the germline V gene. This CDR3 is built from 14 residues. V lost 3 bases to trimming and J lost 3 bases, with 11 bases between them. The CDR3 DNA reads as TGTGCCATCAGTGAACAGGGCTCGGACACTGAAGCTTTCTTT. This codes for CAISEQGSDTEAFF.

The chain joins TRBV9 to TRBJ2-1, with 8 bases that match TRBD2. Germline CDR1 SGDLS, CDR2 YYNGEE. This CDR3 contains 15 residues. V shed 3 bases and J 4 bases; nucleotides not matched to a gene: 6. CDR3 nucleotides: TGTGCCAGCAGCGGGGGACTAGGGGTATACAATGAGCAGTTCTTC. Translating it yields CASSGGLGVYNEQFF.

The J gene is TRBJ2-1, the V gene TRBV12-3 or TRBV12-4; unclear D gene. This CDR3 has 13 residues. The germline V and J ends were trimmed by 2 bases and 4 bases, with 6 bases remaining between them. The CDR3 bases are TGTGCCAGCAGTTTATCTAGGTACAATGAGCAGTTCTTC. Amino acid sequence: CASSLSRYNEQFF.

The rearrangement joins TRBV7-2 to TRBJ2-7; possible D gene TRBD1, 5 bases. The CDR3 covers 15 residues. V lost 4 bases, J lost 0 bases, and 13 bases lay in between. The germline V gene encodes CDR1 SGHTA and CDR2 FQGNSA. The CDR3 nucleotides read TGTGCCAGCAGCTACACCCACCAGGGCTCCTACGAGCAGTACTTC. Residues: CASSYTHQGSYEQYF.

This clone has more than one count but fewer than ten. The chain joins TRBV27 to TRBJ2-7, with 8 positions matching TRBD1. V shed 4 bases, J shed 4 bases, and the junction held 9 bases outside the gene matches. Germline lookup yields CDR1 MNHEY and CDR2 SMNVEV (reference sequence). This CDR3 region has 15 residues. The DNA of the CDR3 is TGTGCCAGCAGTTCCGTACAGGGGGGACATTACGAGCAGTACTTC. Translated, it gives CASSSVQGGHYEQYF.

The rearrangement joins TRBV5-1 to TRBJ1-5, with no clear D. CDR1 is SGHRS, CDR2 YFSETQ, per germline. The CDR3 loop spans 14 amino acids. The V end lost 5 bases, the J end lost 4 bases, and 13 bases lay between the germline ends. CDR3 loop: CASSASGLNQPQHF. CDR3 bases: TGCGCCAGCAGTGCGTCCGGACTAAATCAGCCCCAGCATTTT.